This TCR beta chain was sequenced for a study of beta chain features in type 1 diabetes. Looking at the study overall: Age, gender and cell yields were alike across patients and healthy donors.

A remark on this clone: Its antigen is unidentified.

Study-wide findings and caveats: It was possible that PCR favored shorter templates, equally so in patients and controls. People with Type 1 diabetes carried modestly yet significantly shorter TCRB CDR3s in all four CD4+ subsets.

The J segment lost 5 bases and the V segment lost 1 base, leaving 13 bases of the junction unmatched. CDR1 and CDR2 (germline): SGHVS, FQNEAQ. The CDR3 covers 17 residues. Purity exceeded 95% in all sorted populations. Isolated RNA was reverse transcribed in full, so expressed TCRB transcripts were sequenced. The average read count of naive, central memory and regulatory T cell samples was a few million. TCRdb's table, derived via immunoSEQ multiplex PCR, lists solely in-frame clones and lacks some. The data contain about 650,000 clones, around 12% of them seen just once; the ten biggest clones take up 0.095% to 0.15%.

The TCR sequence derives from a man aged 25-45 years with type 1 diabetes. The gene calls are TRBV7-8 and TRBJ1-1, with 7 bases lining up with TRBD1. Source material: naive CD4+ T cells from blood. CDR3 bases: TGTGCCAGCAGCTTAGTTACAGGGGCCCTATCAGTAACTGAAGCTTTCTTT. Encoded protein: CASSLVTGALSVTEAFF.